This T cell receptor (beta chain) emerged from a study of CD8 T cells in Susac syndrome (dated by TCRdb to between 2018 and 2020). With respect to the entire study: The study used repertoire sequencing to test whether antigen drove CD8+ T cell activation and differentiation in Susac syndrome.

RNA was extracted using the RNeasy kit, and about 0.45 to 1 ug of the RNA was reverse transcribed with random hexamers. The immunoSEQ multiplex PCR assay, which covers 54 Vbeta and 13 Jbeta segments, was used to amplify TCR beta CDR3 regions. PCR amplification bias was corrected by using a synthetic template baseline for primer optimization and computational correction. The authors' analysis ran thus. Only productive sequences were kept, with reads annotated to V, D and J genes according to IMGT and analyzed in immunoSEQ Analyzer. Clonality was calculated as one minus the Shannon entropy normalized by log2 of the number of productive unique sequences. For each patient and control, public and private clones were evaluated among the 100 most prevalent clones. Clones were defined as Susac-specific when absent from the healthy and MS cohorts, from about 1,100 published viral clones and from other ImmuneACCESS disease sequences. TCRdb reprocessed the public reads (quality trimming at Q25 with fastp, clone calling with MiXCR) and kept in-frame beta chains. Each entry is one CDR3 protein sequence, shown with its most common DNA and genes. The V and J calls here are based on TCRdb, not the publication. In this sample the table shows 100,000 to 150,000 distinct CDR3 sequences, about 93% of which occur a single time. 0.065% to 0.1% of the sample is in the top ten clones.

Broad study findings and their caveats: The TCR sequencing and HLA analysis was acknowledged to have included a relatively small number of individuals.

A remark on this clonotype: Its antigen is currently not known. Base quality data are lacking; no much larger clone is found one base away.

CDR1 and CDR2 are read off the germline V gene (reference sequence) as LNHDA and SQIVND. The junction shows trimming of 10 bases on V and 0 bases on J, plus 16 bases between the germline ends. The CDR3 has 15 amino acids, counting the end cysteine and phenylalanine. Only the CDR3 DNA stays, 45 bases, in frame from base 1. High-throughput TCR beta sequencing profiled peripheral blood CD8+ and CD4+ T cells from healthy donors, Susac syndrome patients and multiple sclerosis patients. Healthy donors were included as age- and sex-matched controls. CD8+ TEMRA cells were enriched by FACS, while bulk CD8+ and CD4+ T cells were purified by magnetic negative isolation. Blood was drawn into EDTA tubes, processed within 24 hours, and PBMCs were isolated by density gradient centrifugation. PBMCs intended for TCR sequencing were frozen in liquid nitrogen and were later thawed in a 37 degrees C water bath. Purity of sorted or isolated CD4+, CD8+ and CD8+ TEMRA cells was at least 90%.

The chain is made from TRBV19 and TRBJ2-1; the D gene is perhaps TRBD2, on 6 matching bases. The origin of this receptor is a human donor in good health. The sequenced sample was CD4+ T cells from PBMCs. The encoded CDR3 is CATRRDLSSYNEQFF. The DNA reads as follows: TGTGCCACCCGCCGGGACTTGAGCTCCTACAATGAGCAGTTCTTC.